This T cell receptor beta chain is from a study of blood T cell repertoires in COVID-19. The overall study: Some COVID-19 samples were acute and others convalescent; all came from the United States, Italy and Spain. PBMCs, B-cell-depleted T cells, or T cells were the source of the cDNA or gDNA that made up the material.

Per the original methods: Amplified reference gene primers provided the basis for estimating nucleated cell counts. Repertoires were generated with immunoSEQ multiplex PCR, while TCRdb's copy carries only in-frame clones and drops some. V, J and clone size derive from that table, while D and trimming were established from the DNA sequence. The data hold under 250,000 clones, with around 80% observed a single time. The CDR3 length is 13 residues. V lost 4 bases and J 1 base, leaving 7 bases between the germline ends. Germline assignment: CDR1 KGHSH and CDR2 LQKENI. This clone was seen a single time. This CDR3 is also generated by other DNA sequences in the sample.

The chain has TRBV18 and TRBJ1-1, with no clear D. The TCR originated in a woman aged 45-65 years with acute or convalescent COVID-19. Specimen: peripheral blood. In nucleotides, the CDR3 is TGTGCCAGCTCACGCACGGGGAACACTGAAGCTTTCTTT. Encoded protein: CASSRTGNTEAFF.